What follows is one TCR beta chain and its context. The record originates from a study of blood T cell repertoires in COVID-19. Profiled with immunoSEQ multiplex PCR; TCRdb holds only in-frame clones, not every one. This table has about 34,000 clones, 75% to 80% appearing once. The sample taken for sequencing was peripheral blood. The sequence was obtained from a human donor in a cohort sampled during active COVID-19.

The CDR3 spells CASSFGGRGGNEQFF. As DNA, the CDR3 is TGTGCCAGCAGCTTTGGCGGGAGAGGTGGAAATGAGCAGTTCTTC. The V call is TRBV5-6, the J call TRBJ2-1; TRBD2 matches 7 bases. J lost 7 bases, V lost 2 bases, and 9 bases had no gene match. Per the germline V gene, CDR1 is SGHDT and CDR2 is YYEEEE. This CDR3 comprises 15 residues.